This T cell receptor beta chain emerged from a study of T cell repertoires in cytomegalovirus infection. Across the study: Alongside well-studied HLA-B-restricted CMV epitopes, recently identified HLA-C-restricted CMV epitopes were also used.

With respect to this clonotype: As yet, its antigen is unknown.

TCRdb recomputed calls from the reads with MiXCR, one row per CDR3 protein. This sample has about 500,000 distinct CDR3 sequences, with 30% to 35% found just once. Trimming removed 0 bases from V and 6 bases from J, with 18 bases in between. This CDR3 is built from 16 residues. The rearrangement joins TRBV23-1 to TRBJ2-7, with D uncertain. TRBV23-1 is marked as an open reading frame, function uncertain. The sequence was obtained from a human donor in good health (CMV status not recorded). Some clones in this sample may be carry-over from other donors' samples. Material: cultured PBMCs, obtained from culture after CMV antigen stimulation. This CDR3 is CASSQSISRHHREQYV. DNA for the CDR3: TGCGCCAGCAGTCAATCGATTAGCCGCCACCACCGCGAGCAGTACGTC.